The subject of this entry is one T cell receptor (beta chain). Its antigen remains unknown. TCRdb called the reads again in MiXCR, with one record for every CDR3 protein. The sample has 200,000 or so distinct CDR3 sequences, roughly 27% seen once. These data belong to a study of T cell repertoires in cytomegalovirus infection. Overall study context: The public TCR beta signatures pointed to both CMV infection and matching HLA type. Overall study findings and caveats: Carriers of CMV plus the relevant HLA were identified by cumulative public TCR beta family frequency.

V shed 5 bases and J shed 1 base, with 9 bases lying between them. The CDR3 extends over 14 amino acids. CDR1 LNHDA and CDR2 SQIVND come from the germline V gene (reference sequence). The chain uses TRBV19 and TRBJ1-5, with D possibly being TRBD1 (6 bases). The sequencing input was PBMCs. The sequence derives from a human donor in good health (CMV status not recorded). Some clones in this sample may be carry-over from other donors' samples. DNA for the CDR3: TGTGCCAGTAGTGACAGGCCGAGCAATCAGCCCCAGCATTTT. This translates into CASSDRPSNQPQHF. Variable domain in full (rest from reference TRBV19 and TRBJ1-5): DGGITQSPKYLFRKEGQNVTLSCEQNLNHDAMYWYRQDPGQGLRLIYYSQIVNDFQKGDIAEGYSVSREKKESFPLTVTSAQKNPTAFYLCASSDRPSNQPQHFGDGTRLSIL.